The 30 T cell receptor beta chains in this list originate from one sample, sequenced in a study of T cell responses to AZD1222 COVID-19 vaccine. Sequencing used immunoSEQ multiplex PCR; TCRdb keeps in-frame clones, though not all of them. This table has around 130,000 clones, 85% to 95% appearing once. The sequenced sample was peripheral blood, obtained on day 0 of AZD1222 vaccination. Receptors originate from an adult in good health.

The V gene is TRBV12-3 or TRBV12-4, the J gene TRBJ2-7; no definite D call. The CDR3 has 12 residues. Trimming removed 7 bases from V and 2 bases from J, with 9 bases in between. This chain's CDR3 is CASTSVPYEQYF. The CDR3 coding sequence is TGTGCCAGCACAAGCGTTCCCTACGAGCAGTACTTC.

V gene TRBV27 combines with J gene TRBJ1-6, with TRBD1 matching over 8 bases. Germline V gives CDR1 MNHEY, CDR2 SMNVEV (reference sequence). The CDR3 sequence is 16 residues long. J lost 10 bases, V lost 2 bases, and 10 bases had no gene match. CDR3 sequence reads: CASSLRGTGGWSPLHF. The CDR3, as DNA: TGTGCCAGCAGTTTAAGGGGAACAGGGGGATGGTCACCCCTCCACTTT.

The chain combines TRBV4-1 with TRBJ1-1; D is unclear. This CDR3 is 15 amino acids long. With 0 bases removed from V and 0 bases from J, the gap between germline ends came to 8 bases. Germline loops: CDR1 MGHRA, CDR2 YSYEKL. The CDR3 DNA follows: TGCGCCAGCAGCCAAGATCTGGCAATGAACACTGAAGCTTTCTTT. Its protein product is CASSQDLAMNTEAFF.

The chain combines TRBV19 with TRBJ1-2; tentatively, D is TRBD1 (5 bases). The CDR3 runs 13 residues. V was clipped by 7 bases and J by 10 bases, with 19 bases between them. The germline V gene has CDR1 LNHDA and CDR2 SQIVND (reference sequence). CDR3 amino acids: CASTPRDGSNYTF. CDR3 DNA sequence: TGTGCCAGTACCCCCCGGGACGGCTCCAACTACACCTTC.

The chain recombines TRBV18 with TRBJ2-5; D possibly corresponds to TRBD2 (6 bases). The germline gives CDR1 KGHSH, CDR2 LQKENI. The V end lost 3 bases, the J end lost 1 base, and 9 bases lay between the germline ends. This CDR3 is built from 14 residues. The CDR3 loop reads CASSPARGQETQYF. The CDR3 region has the DNA TGTGCCAGCTCACCGGCGCGGGGCCAAGAGACCCAGTACTTC.

V usage is TRBV19 and J usage is TRBJ2-3; the D gene is possibly TRBD1 (6 bases). The germline gives CDR1 LNHDA, CDR2 SQIVND (reference sequence). CDR3 length: 13 amino acids. The V end lost 10 bases, the J end lost 2 bases, and 13 bases lay between the germline ends. CDR3 bases: TGTGCCATCAAACAGGGAAACACAGATACGCAGTATTTT. Residues: CAIKQGNTDTQYF.

J is TRBJ1-1 and V is TRBV29-1; TRBD1 matches at 10 bases. This CDR3 is built from 16 residues. Germline CDR1 reads SQVTM; CDR2 reads ANQGSEA. V lost 3 bases to trimming and J lost 6 bases; unmatched junction nucleotides: 13. The CDR3: CSVEVDRGLTIAEAFF. The CDR3 DNA sequence: TGCAGCGTTGAGGTCGACAGGGGGCTTACCATCGCTGAAGCTTTCTTT.

This clone was observed once. This rearrangement joins TRBV28 to TRBJ1-6; 7 bases are shared with TRBD1. Germline assignment: CDR1 MDHEN and CDR2 SYDVKM. With 2 bases clipped from V and 7 bases from J, the junction kept 14 bases outside the gene matches. CDR3 size: 18 residues. CDR3 sequence: CASSLVRGREGGNSPLHF. CDR3 in DNA: TGTGCCAGCAGTTTAGTTAGGGGGCGCGAAGGTGGGAATTCACCCCTCCACTTT.

The chain carries TRBV10-3 and TRBJ2-7; no clear D. CDR3 length equals 15 residues. V lost 0 bases, J lost 5 bases, and 14 bases lay in between. Germline CDR1 and CDR2: ENHRY and SYGVKD. The CDR3 nucleotides are TGTGCCATCAGTGAGTCGAGGAATTCGGTTCACGAGCAGTACTTC. Residues: CAISESRNSVHEQYF.

This clone was recorded only once. The rearrangement uses TRBV5-1 and TRBJ2-1; 10 nucleotides match TRBD2. The CDR3 runs 19 residues. Trimming cost V 4 bases and J 0 bases; bases outside gene matches: 13. Germline lookup yields CDR1 SGHRS and CDR2 YFSETQ. CDR3 residues: CASSLTASGGTTSYNEQFF. Written as DNA, the CDR3 is TGCGCCAGCAGCCTAACAGCTAGCGGGGGAACCACCTCCTACAATGAGCAGTTCTTC. The whole variable domain, filled in from reference TRBV5-1 and TRBJ2-1, reads KAGVTQTPRYLIKTRGQQVTLSCSPISGHRSVSWYQQTPGQGLQFLFEYFSETQRNKGNFPGRFSGRQFSNSRSEMNVSTLELGDSALYLCASSLTASGGTTSYNEQFFGPGTRLTVL.

The J gene is TRBJ2-5, the V gene TRBV20-1; D may correspond to TRBD1 or TRBD2 (5 bases each). CDR1 and CDR2 from the germline V gene are DFQATT and SNEGSKA (reference sequence). V lost 3 bases to trimming and J lost 4 bases, with 18 bases between them. The CDR3 totals 15 residues. The CDR3 reads CSASRDGLEPETQYF. The CDR3 coding sequence is TGCAGTGCTAGTCGGGACGGGCTTGAGCCAGAGACCCAGTACTTC.

V usage is TRBV28 and J usage is TRBJ2-7; D is perhaps TRBD2 (5 bases). CDR3 length: 15 residues. Germline V gene data show CDR1 as MDHEN and CDR2 as SYDVKM. V shed 3 bases and J shed 1 base, with 13 bases lying between them. The CDR3 nucleotides are TGTGCCAGCAGTTTGTTTCGGGAAATGTCCTACGAGCAGTACTTC. Its protein product is CASSLFREMSYEQYF. The whole variable domain, remainder taken from reference TRBV28 and TRBJ2-7, is DVKVTQSSRYLVKRTGEKVFLECVQDMDHENMFWYRQDPGLGLRLIYFSYDVKMKEKGDIPEGYSVSREKKERFSLILESASTNQTSMYLCASSLFREMSYEQYFGPGTRLTVT.

V and J are TRBV7-9 and TRBJ2-2, with unresolved D. This CDR3 spans 15 amino acids. Germline V gives CDR1 SEHNR, CDR2 FQNEAQ (reference sequence). Trimming took off 5 bases at V and 1 base at J, with 11 bases between the two ends. CDR3 loop: CASSPPFGNTGELFF. The CDR3 nucleotides are TGTGCCAGCAGCCCACCCTTCGGGAACACCGGGGAGCTGTTTTTT.

The chain recombines TRBV7-2 with TRBJ2-7; D not certain. CDR1 SGHTA and CDR2 FQGNSA come from the germline V gene. V lost 4 bases and J 4 bases, leaving 8 bases between the germline ends. CDR3 length: 12 amino acids. The CDR3 DNA reads as TGTGCCAGCAGCTCGACAACTTACGAGCAGTACTTC. Translated, it gives CASSSTTYEQYF.

The V gene is TRBV30, the J gene TRBJ2-1; TRBD2 matches at 15 bases. The V segment lost 7 bases and the J segment 11 bases; nucleotides outside the gene matches: 12. The CDR3 loop spans 15 amino acids. CDR1 and CDR2 (germline): GTSNPN, SVGIG (reference sequence). CDR3 region: CALQTGTSGGWKQFF. DNA for the CDR3: TGTGCCTTACAGACCGGGACTAGCGGGGGGTGGAAGCAGTTCTTC.

In the case of this clone: Within the sample, other DNA sequences also encode this same CDR3. This rearrangement joins TRBV24-1 to TRBJ1-2; 7 bases map to TRBD1. Per germline, CDR1 KGHDR and CDR2 SFDVKD. V lost 4 bases to trimming and J lost 1 base; unmatched junction nucleotides: 5. The CDR3 contains 15 residues. The DNA for the CDR3 is TGTGCCACCAGTGACTCGCGACAGGGTAACTATGGCTACACCTTC. Protein: CATSDSRQGNYGYTF.

V usage is TRBV10-2 and J usage is TRBJ1-1; D remains unclear. CDR1 and CDR2 (germline): WSHSY, SAAADI. The V gene lost 0 bases and the J gene lost 4 bases, with 3 bases spanning the gap. The CDR3 runs to 12 residues. This CDR3 reads CASSESGTEAFF. CDR3 DNA: TGCGCCAGCAGTGAGTCGGGCACTGAAGCTTTCTTT.

J is TRBJ1-4 and V is TRBV6-5; the match to TRBD1 covers 7 bases. V shed 8 bases and J 8 bases; nucleotides not matched to a gene: 2. The length of the CDR3 is 11 residues. Germline V gene lookup returns CDR1 MNHEY and CDR2 SVGAGI. The CDR3 reads CASGTDEKLFF. The CDR3 DNA follows: TGTGCCAGCGGGACAGACGAAAAACTGTTTTTT.

In nucleotides, the CDR3 is TGTGCCACCAGTGGGGGCTTAAATCAGCCCCAGCATTTT. This sequence encodes CATSGGLNQPQHF. This rearrangement joins TRBV24-1 to TRBJ1-5, with D maybe TRBD1 (5 bases). The V gene lost 5 bases and the J gene lost 4 bases, with 8 bases spanning the gap. This CDR3 is built from 13 residues. From germline, CDR1 is KGHDR and CDR2 SFDVKD.

CDR3 sequence: CASSPDQGASGYTF. The CDR3 nucleotides read TGCGCCAGCAGCCCAGATCAGGGGGCTTCCGGCTACACCTTC. The V gene is TRBV5-1, the J gene TRBJ1-2; 8 bases agree with TRBD1. V was clipped by 4 bases and J by 8 bases; unmatched bases: 10. Per the germline V gene, CDR1 is SGHRS and CDR2 is YFSETQ. This CDR3 comprises 14 residues.

The chain recombines TRBV2 with TRBJ2-7; TRBD1 agrees at 9 bases. The CDR3 length is 12 residues. Germline CDR1 SNHLY, CDR2 FYNNEI. With V trimmed by 7 bases and J by 10 bases, 8 bases remained unmatched. The CDR3 DNA follows: TGTGCCAGCACCACAGACAGGGGGGGTCAGTACTTC. The encoded protein is CASTTDRGGQYF.

In this sample, this clone turned up a few times. The chain joins TRBV28 to TRBJ1-1; perhaps TRBD1 as D (6 bases). Trimming pared 1 base from V and 6 bases from J, leaving 15 bases between. Germline V gene data show CDR1 as MDHEN and CDR2 as SYDVKM. This CDR3 contains 15 residues. DNA of the CDR3: TGTGCCAGCAGTTTATCCCTCCCCAGGGGCGCTGAAGCTTTCTTT. Translating it yields CASSLSLPRGAEAFF. The full variable domain, completed using reference TRBV28 and TRBJ1-1, is DVKVTQSSRYLVKRTGEKVFLECVQDMDHENMFWYRQDPGLGLRLIYFSYDVKMKEKGDIPEGYSVSREKKERFSLILESASTNQTSMYLCASSLSLPRGAEAFFGQGTRLTVV.

V and J are TRBV18 and TRBJ2-5; 8 bases align to TRBD1. The CDR3 spans 16 residues. V lost 3 bases and J lost 3; bases outside the gene matches: 9. Germline loops: CDR1 KGHSH, CDR2 LQKENI. This CDR3 reads CASSPRSPDREETQYF. In nucleotides, the CDR3 is TGTGCCAGCTCACCGCGAAGCCCGGACAGGGAAGAGACCCAGTACTTC.

V gene TRBV7-3 combines with J gene TRBJ2-7; 12 positions agree with TRBD2. The trim removed 5 bases at V and 2 bases at J, leaving 4 bases unmatched. The CDR3 runs to 15 residues. CDR1 and CDR2 (germline): SGHTA, FQGTGA. The CDR3 loop reads CASSPLAGGAYEQYF. The CDR3 nucleotides are TGTGCCAGCAGCCCTCTAGCGGGAGGGGCCTACGAGCAGTACTTC.

This chain uses TRBV27 with TRBJ1-5; D ambiguous. The CDR3 loop spans 13 amino acids. Trimming took off 6 bases at V and 0 bases at J, with 6 bases between the two ends. CDR1 MNHEY and CDR2 SMNVEV come from the germline V gene (reference sequence). The DNA of the CDR3 is TGTGCCAGCAGGAGAGATAGCAATCAGCCCCAGCATTTT. This gives the protein CASRRDSNQPQHF.

This chain uses TRBV28 with TRBJ1-2; the D is unclear. Trimming shortened V by 7 bases and J by 7 bases, and 13 bases separated the two germline ends. The germline V gene has CDR1 MDHEN and CDR2 SYDVKM. CDR3 length equals 12 residues. CDR3 DNA sequence: TGTGCCAGCAAGCCAGGAGGGTCTGGCTACACCTTC. Translation gives CASKPGGSGYTF.

The CDR3 DNA sequence: TGTGCCACCCGATTAGTGACAGGGAACACTGAAGCTTTCTTT. Amino acid sequence: CATRLVTGNTEAFF. The chain uses TRBV10-3 and TRBJ1-1; the D gene is possibly TRBD1 (6 bases). Per germline, CDR1 ENHRY and CDR2 SYGVKD. The ends were cut back, 10 bases at V and 1 base at J, with 16 bases in the middle. The CDR3 covers 14 residues.

The CDR3 nucleotides read TGTGCCAGTTCGACAGGGGGGAATCAGCCCCAGCATTTT. Translation: CASSTGGNQPQHF. The chain couples TRBV7-2 to TRBJ1-5, with 9 bases lining up with TRBD1. Looked up from germline, CDR1 is SGHTA and CDR2 is FQGNSA. The CDR3 is 13 amino acids. Losses at the gene ends were 9 bases for V and 4 bases for J; bases not matched to a gene: 4.

The chain employs TRBV12-3 or TRBV12-4 and TRBJ2-7; no definite D call. The V end was cut by 2 bases, the J end by 2 bases, with 7 bases between. The CDR3 is made up of 13 amino acids. CDR3 DNA sequence: TGTGCCAGCAGTTTAACCTTAGCCTACGAGCAGTACTTC. Translated, it gives CASSLTLAYEQYF.

The V and J genes are TRBV19 and TRBJ1-3; D unresolved. Germline-derived CDR1 and CDR2 are LNHDA and SQIVND (reference sequence). The CDR3 is 14 amino acids. V gave up 7 bases and J gave up 0 bases, with 10 bases separating them. CDR3 residues: CASTPAVSGNTIYF. In DNA, the CDR3 is TGTGCCAGTACCCCTGCTGTCTCTGGAAACACCATATATTTT.